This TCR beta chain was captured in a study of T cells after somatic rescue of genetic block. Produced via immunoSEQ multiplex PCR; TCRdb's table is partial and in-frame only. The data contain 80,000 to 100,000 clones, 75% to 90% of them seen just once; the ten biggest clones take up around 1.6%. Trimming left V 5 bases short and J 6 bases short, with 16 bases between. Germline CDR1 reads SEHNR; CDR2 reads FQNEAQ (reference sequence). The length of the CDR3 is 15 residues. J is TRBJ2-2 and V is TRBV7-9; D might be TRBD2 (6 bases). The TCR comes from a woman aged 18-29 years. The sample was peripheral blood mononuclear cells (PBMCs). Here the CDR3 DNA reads TGTGCCAGCAGCCCCTCCGGGGGAGGCCCCGGGGAGCTGTTTTTT. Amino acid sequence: CASSPSGGGPGELFF.